Following are 2 T cell receptor beta chains from one sample sequenced in a study of blood T cell repertoires in COVID-19. Repertoires were generated with immunoSEQ multiplex PCR, while TCRdb's copy carries only in-frame clones and drops some. The table lists a few hundred thousand clones, 70% to 90% of them singletons. Sequencing used PBMCs or T cells enriched from blood (not recorded which). The receptors were sampled from a woman in her twenties or thirties who had been exposed to COVID-19.

This clone is a singleton in its sample. The genes are TRBV12-3 or TRBV12-4 and TRBJ1-1; D is unresolved. This CDR3 contains 12 residues. With 6 bases removed from V and 2 bases from J, the gap between germline ends came to 7 bases. CDR3 in DNA: TGTGCCAGCAGCTACAGTAACACTGAAGCTTTCTTT. This encodes CASSYSNTEAFF.

The rearrangement joins TRBV28 to TRBJ1-2; D unresolved. The CDR3 sequence is 15 residues long. V was trimmed by 2 bases and J by 6 bases, leaving 16 bases between them. Germline V gene lookup returns CDR1 MDHEN and CDR2 SYDVKM. CDR3 sequence (DNA): TGTGCCAGCAGTTTACTCCCCCGGGGTTTAGATGGCTACACCTTC. This sequence encodes CASSLLPRGLDGYTF.